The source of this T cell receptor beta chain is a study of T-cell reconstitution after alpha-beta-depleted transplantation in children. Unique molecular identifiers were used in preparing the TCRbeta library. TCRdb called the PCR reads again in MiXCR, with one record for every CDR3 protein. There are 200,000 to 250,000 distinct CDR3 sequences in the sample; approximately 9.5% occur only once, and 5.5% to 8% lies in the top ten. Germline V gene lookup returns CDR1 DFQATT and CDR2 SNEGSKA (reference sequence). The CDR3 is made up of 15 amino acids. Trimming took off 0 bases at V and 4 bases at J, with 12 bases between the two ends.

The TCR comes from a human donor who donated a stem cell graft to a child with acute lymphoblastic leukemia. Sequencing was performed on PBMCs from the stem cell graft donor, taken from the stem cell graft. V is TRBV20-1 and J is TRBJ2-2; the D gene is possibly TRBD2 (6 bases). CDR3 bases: TGCAGTGCTAGAGATACAATCGGGGGCACCGGGGAGCTGTTTTTT. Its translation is CSARDTIGGTGELFF.